Listed here are 10 T cell receptor beta chains from one sample, sequenced in a study of blood T cells in healthy people across ages. Next came a second PCR, run for roughly 6 to 11 cycles, which used a sample-barcoded 5' primer along with a J-beta primer mix. TCRdb recomputed calls from the 5' RACE reads with MiXCR, one row per CDR3 protein. The data contain over 750,000 distinct CDR3 sequences, 20% to 25% of them singletons. These records were also assigned to another study, of T cells of mothers and their children.

Material: blood. These receptors were taken from a boy aged 10-17 years in good health.

This chain's CDR3 is CSAREATSGRNEQFF. The CDR3 DNA reads as TGCAGTGCTAGAGAAGCGACTAGCGGGAGAAATGAGCAGTTCTTC. The chain links TRBV20-1 to TRBJ2-1, with 12 bases matching TRBD2. Germline CDR1 reads DFQATT; CDR2 reads SNEGSKA (reference sequence). This CDR3 has 15 amino acids. Losses at the gene ends were 0 bases for V and 7 bases for J; bases not matched to a gene: 4.

This clonotype came up a few times. The chain employs TRBV7-3 and TRBJ2-6; D perhaps matches TRBD1 (5 bases). The CDR3 consists of 15 residues. Germline CDR1 is SGHTA and CDR2 is FQGTGA. Trimming removed 0 bases from V and 3 bases from J, with 6 bases in between. CDR3 residues: CASSLTGDGANVLTF. The CDR3, as DNA: TGTGCCAGCAGCTTAACAGGGGATGGGGCCAACGTCCTGACTTTC.

This clonotype has a count of ten or more. CDR3 nucleotides: TGTGCCAGCAGCTCCACCGCATACAATGAGCAGTTCTTC. Amino acids: CASSSTAYNEQFF. V is TRBV7-9 and J is TRBJ2-5; no reliable D call. The assigned J gene may be wrong: the sequence end matches TRBJ2-1 better. The CDR3 consists of 13 residues. Germline CDR1 SEHNR, CDR2 FQNEAQ (reference sequence).

This clonotype occurred a few times. The V and J genes are TRBV5-1 and TRBJ1-4; no definite D call. This CDR3 is built from 15 residues. The germline V and J ends were trimmed by 0 bases and 7 bases, with 13 bases remaining between them. In germline, CDR1 is SGHRS, CDR2 YFSETQ. CDR3 sequence: CASSLEGLGGEKLFF. CDR3 bases: TGCGCCAGCAGCTTGGAGGGATTGGGCGGTGAAAAACTGTTTTTT.

This clonotype was observed a few times. The CDR3 DNA reads TGCAGCACCGGGACTAGCGGGGGGTATAGCTCCTACAATGAGCAGTTCTTC. It translates to CSTGTSGGYSSYNEQFF. The rearrangement uses TRBV29-1 and TRBJ2-1, with TRBD2 matching 15 bases. CDR1 and CDR2 (germline): SQVTM, ANQGSEA. Losses at the gene ends were 8 bases for V and 0 bases for J; bases not matched to a gene: 8. This CDR3 region has 17 residues.

This clonotype has just a few counts. The V call is TRBV12-3 or TRBV12-4, the J call TRBJ2-1; 7 nucleotides align to TRBD1. The CDR3 runs 12 residues. The V and J ends lost 6 bases and 6 bases, in that order; junction bases with no gene match: 2. The CDR3 nucleotides read TGTGCCAGCAGCCGGGACAGCAATGAGCAGTTCTTC. It translates to CASSRDSNEQFF.

The DNA for the CDR3 is TGTGCCAGCAGAAGGGACCCGGCAACCTACGAGCAGTACTTC. It is translated as CASRRDPATYEQYF. The chain uses TRBV3-1 and TRBJ2-7; D may match TRBD1 or TRBD2 (5 bases each). CDR3 length equals 14 residues. Germline assignment: CDR1 LGHDT and CDR2 YNNKEL (reference sequence). The germline V and J ends were trimmed by 6 bases and 2 bases, with 14 bases remaining between them.

The rearrangement joins TRBV5-1 to TRBJ2-1, with 9 bases that match TRBD2. Losses at the gene ends were 4 bases for V and 7 bases for J; bases not matched to a gene: 6. CDR3 size: 14 residues. CDR1 SGHRS and CDR2 YFSETQ come from the germline V gene. CDR3 region: CASSVSGGGNEQFF. CDR3 DNA sequence: TGCGCCAGCAGCGTTAGCGGGGGTGGAAATGAGCAGTTCTTC.

This clonotype was detected a few times. The rearrangement uses TRBV28 and TRBJ2-3; D call uncertain. The CDR3 is made up of 13 amino acids. Looked up from germline, CDR1 is MDHEN and CDR2 is SYDVKM. Trimming shortened V by 7 bases and J by 0 bases, and 8 bases separated the two germline ends. The CDR3 coding sequence is TGTGCCAGCACGGGCGTAAGCACAGATACGCAGTATTTT. Translated: CASTGVSTDTQYF.

V is TRBV7-2 and J is TRBJ2-7; TRBD1 aligns across 7 bases. Looked up from germline, CDR1 is SGHTA and CDR2 is FQGNSA. The trim removed 5 bases at V and 4 bases at J, leaving 11 bases unmatched. The CDR3 contains 15 residues. DNA for the CDR3: TGTGCCAGCAGCCAATACAGGGGCGCCGGTTACGAGCAGTACTTC. It yields the protein CASSQYRGAGYEQYF.